The 31 T cell receptor beta chains presented below share a single source sample, sequenced in a study of blood T cell repertoires in COVID-19. The repertoire was sequenced with immunoSEQ multiplex PCR; TCRdb's copy has only in-frame clones and lacks some. The repertoire holds approximately 140,000 clones, with 65% to 85% as singletons. Input material: peripheral blood. All receptors derive from a woman at least 80 years old with acute or convalescent COVID-19.

This rearrangement joins TRBV30 to TRBJ1-2; tentative D call: TRBD1 (5 bases). Germline loops: CDR1 GTSNPN, CDR2 SVGIG (reference sequence). V lost 0 bases and J lost 4, with 12 bases in between. The CDR3 loop spans 14 amino acids. The CDR3 here is CAWSVGRVPYGYTF. The CDR3 DNA reads as TGTGCCTGGAGTGTTGGCAGGGTCCCCTATGGCTACACCTTC.

This clone is a singleton in its sample. The chain uses TRBV18 and TRBJ1-3; 7 bases fit TRBD1. CDR3 size: 14 residues. Unmatched junction bases numbered 7, after V lost 3 bases and J lost 8 bases. The germline gives CDR1 KGHSH, CDR2 LQKENI. The CDR3 loop is CASSPGTAGDTIYF. CDR3 nucleotides: TGTGCCAGCTCACCCGGGACAGCCGGGGACACCATATATTTT.

This chain links TRBV30 with TRBJ2-3, with 8 bases matching TRBD1. The CDR3 totals 14 residues. Germline V gene data show CDR1 as GTSNPN and CDR2 as SVGIG (reference sequence). The trim removed 2 bases at V and 2 bases at J, leaving 3 bases unmatched. The CDR3 region has the DNA TGTGCCTGGAGTCCGGACAGGGCCACAGATACGCAGTATTTT. It yields the protein CAWSPDRATDTQYF.

This clone was recorded once. The V call is TRBV7-2, the J call TRBJ2-2; 8 bases fit TRBD2. Germline CDR1 SGHTA, CDR2 FQGNSA. Losses at the gene ends were 4 bases for V and 2 bases for J; bases not matched to a gene: 9. CDR3 length equals 17 residues. This chain's CDR3 is CASSSIFGTRNTGELFF. The CDR3 DNA is TGTGCCAGCAGCTCAATATTCGGGACTAGAAACACCGGGGAGCTGTTTTTT.

J is TRBJ1-3 and V is TRBV6-4, with 7 bases fitting TRBD1. The germline V gene has CDR1 MRHNA and CDR2 SNTAGT. The CDR3 sequence is 16 residues long. V shed 0 bases and J 4 bases; nucleotides not matched to a gene: 6. The CDR3 region has the DNA TGTGCCAGCAGTGACTCGATAGGGGGCGGGGGAAACACCATATATTTT. Translating it yields CASSDSIGGGGNTIYF.

The chain couples TRBV30 to TRBJ1-1; weak D call: TRBD1 (5 bases). Trimming took off 8 bases at V and 0 bases at J, with 13 bases between the two ends. Germline CDR1 is GTSNPN and CDR2 is SVGIG (reference sequence). CDR3 length: 13 amino acids. The CDR3 nucleotides read TGTGCCGGGGCGAGAACCATGAACACTGAAGCTTTCTTT. This codes for CAGARTMNTEAFF.

The V gene is TRBV7-8, the J gene TRBJ1-2, with D uncertain. This CDR3 has 12 residues. The V gene lost 2 bases and the J gene lost 8 bases, with 9 bases spanning the gap. Germline V gene sequence: CDR1 SGHVS, CDR2 FQNEAQ. DNA for the CDR3: TGTGCCAGCAGCTTAATCGGGGAAGGCTACACCTTC. Encoded protein: CASSLIGEGYTF.

There are a few counts of this clone. This chain links TRBV24-1 with TRBJ2-1; 7 bases are shared with TRBD1. V lost 5 bases to trimming and J lost 7 bases; unmatched junction nucleotides: 4. This CDR3 contains 13 residues. Germline V CDR1 and CDR2: KGHDR, SFDVKD. The CDR3 here is CATSGQGTNEQFF. The CDR3 bases are TGTGCCACCAGTGGACAGGGAACGAATGAGCAGTTCTTC.

The genes are TRBV6-2 or TRBV6-3 and TRBJ2-7; 8 bases line up with TRBD2. Germline values: CDR1 MNHEY, CDR2 SVGEGT. The CDR3 sequence is 17 residues long. Trimming took 2 bases from V and 2 from J; bases not matched to a gene: 11. The CDR3 here is CASSYTPGLAGTYEQYF. Here the CDR3 DNA reads TGTGCCAGCAGTTACACCCCTGGACTAGCCGGGACCTACGAGCAGTACTTC.

The chain is built from TRBV6-5 and TRBJ2-6, with D uncertain. The germline V gene encodes CDR1 MNHEY and CDR2 SVGAGI. There are 14 residues in the CDR3. V lost 7 bases and J lost 1, with 8 bases in between. This chain's CDR3 is CASTSPSGANVLTF. CDR3 DNA: TGTGCCAGCACCTCCCCGTCTGGGGCCAACGTCCTGACTTTC.

About this clone: An end of the junction differs from the germline gene, which may be a read error. The rearrangement uses TRBV7-7 and TRBJ2-2; 8 bases align to TRBD1. The CDR3 is 15 amino acids. Germline CDR1 is SSHAT and CDR2 is FNYEAQ (reference sequence). CDR3 nucleotide sequence: TGTGCTAGCAGCTTCGGACAGGGAGACACCGGGGAGCTGTTTTTT. Translation: CASSFGQGDTGELFF. The full variable domain, rest sourced from reference TRBV7-7 and TRBJ2-2, is GAGVSQSPRYKVTKRGQDVTLRCDPISSHATLYWYQQALGQGPEFLTYFNYEAQPDKSGLPSDRFSAERPEGSISTLTIQRTEQRDSAMYRCASSFGQGDTGELFFGEGSRLTVL.

The genes are TRBV15 and TRBJ1-1; no clear D. Germline V lookup: CDR1 LNHNV, CDR2 YYDKDF (reference sequence). V was shortened by 0 bases and J by 4 bases, with 15 bases between the two germline ends. The CDR3 covers 16 residues. In nucleotides, the CDR3 is TGTGCCACCAGCAGAGATCGTCACAGTCTCTCCACTGAAGCTTTCTTT. It is translated as CATSRDRHSLSTEAFF.

The chain has TRBV7-2 and TRBJ1-2, with a tentative D call TRBD1 (6 bases). Germline assignment: CDR1 SGHTA and CDR2 FQGNSA. The V and J ends lost 5 bases and 7 bases respectively, with 23 bases between them. CDR3 length: 16 residues. For the CDR3, the DNA is TGTGCCAGCAGCCCTTACGCTCAGGGGACCTTGGGTGGCTACACCTTC. This translates into CASSPYAQGTLGGYTF.

This clone has a single count. V gene TRBV4-1 combines with J gene TRBJ2-3; 12 bases fit TRBD2. The CDR3 contains 17 residues. Trimming cost V 1 base and J 4 bases; bases outside gene matches: 6. CDR1 MGHRA and CDR2 YSYEKL come from the germline V gene. CDR3 region: CASSQGSRTSGADTQYF. Written as DNA, the CDR3 is TGCGCCAGCAGCCAAGGTAGCAGGACTAGCGGGGCAGATACGCAGTATTTT.

The chain employs TRBV15 and TRBJ2-1, with 9 bases aligning to TRBD1. Germline-derived CDR1 and CDR2 are LNHNV and YYDKDF (reference sequence). The CDR3 spans 13 residues. V dropped 8 bases and J dropped 4; count of bases not matched to a gene: 3. CDR3 residues: CATGGQGYNEQFF. CDR3 sequence (DNA): TGTGCCACCGGGGGACAGGGATACAATGAGCAGTTCTTC.

J is TRBJ2-7 and V is TRBV7-2, with a weak D call TRBD2 (7 bases). CDR3 length: 15 residues. Germline V gives CDR1 SGHTA, CDR2 FQGNSA. With 4 bases removed from V and 7 bases from J, the gap between germline ends came to 20 bases. For the CDR3, the DNA is TGTGCCAGCAGCTACCTTATGGGGGGGGCCGGGGAGCAGTACTTC. Protein: CASSYLMGGAGEQYF.

This clone appeared once. The J gene is TRBJ2-1, the V gene TRBV7-8, with D hard to call. Germline V gene sequence: CDR1 SGHVS, CDR2 FQNEAQ. V lost 1 base and J lost 14, with 12 bases in between. The CDR3 has 12 residues. CDR3 sequence: CASSLDPAREFF. CDR3 nucleotides: TGTGCCAGCAGCTTAGACCCTGCCCGGGAGTTCTTC.

The chain couples TRBV29-1 to TRBJ1-5; the D gene is possibly TRBD1 (6 bases). CDR1 and CDR2 (germline): SQVTM, ANQGSEA. Trimming pared 6 bases from V and 0 bases from J, leaving 12 bases between. This CDR3 comprises 14 residues. CDR3 bases: TGCAGCGTCTCCCAGGGGAGTAGCAATCAGCCCCAGCATTTT. This sequence encodes CSVSQGSSNQPQHF.

This clone was recorded a few times. This chain connects TRBV30 to TRBJ1-5; D remains unclear. Trimming removed 0 bases at V and 0 bases at J, with 6 bases between. The V gene's germline CDR1 is GTSNPN and CDR2 SVGIG (reference sequence). The CDR3 contains 14 residues. CDR3 bases: TGTGCCTGGAGTGTAGAGTTTAGCAATCAGCCCCAGCATTTT. Amino acid sequence: CAWSVEFSNQPQHF. The variable domain in full, with the rest retrieved from reference TRBV30 and TRBJ1-5, is SQTIHQWPATLVQPVGSPLSLECTVEGTSNPNLYWYRQAAGRGLQLLFYSVGIGQISSEVPQNLSASRPQDRQFILSSKKLLLSDSGFYLCAWSVEFSNQPQHFGDGTRLSIL.

This chain joins TRBV29-1 and TRBJ2-1; 8 positions agree with TRBD2. CDR1 and CDR2 from the germline V gene are SQVTM and ANQGSEA. With V trimmed by 4 bases and J by 7 bases, 9 bases remained unmatched. The CDR3 consists of 14 residues. CDR3 sequence: CSVAQRGFGNEQFF. The CDR3 nucleotides are TGCAGCGTTGCCCAGCGGGGGTTCGGGAATGAGCAGTTCTTC.

The chain links TRBV29-1 to TRBJ2-2; the D gene is possibly TRBD2 (6 bases). The CDR3 has 12 residues. The V gene's germline CDR1 is SQVTM and CDR2 ANQGSEA. V lost 4 bases and J lost 6, with 9 bases in between. The CDR3 protein is CSVAGVAGELFF. CDR3 DNA sequence: TGCAGCGTTGCGGGAGTAGCCGGGGAGCTGTTTTTT.

The chain couples TRBV6-6 to TRBJ2-2; possibly TRBD1 for D (5 bases). CDR1 and CDR2 (germline): MNHNY, SVGAGI (reference sequence). V gave up 6 bases and J gave up 1 base, with 12 bases separating them. The CDR3 is 15 residues long. CDR3 residues: CASSLDMRNTGELFF. Written as DNA, the CDR3 is TGTGCCAGCAGCTTGGACATGAGGAACACCGGGGAGCTGTTTTTT.

This clone was observed a single time. J is TRBJ1-4 and V is TRBV7-9; TRBD1 matches at 12 bases. The CDR3 totals 16 residues. V gave up 7 bases and J gave up 5 bases; unmatched junction bases: 8. Looked up from germline, CDR1 is SEHNR and CDR2 is FQNEAQ (reference sequence). The CDR3 region is CASTQGTGGRNEKLFF. The CDR3 coding sequence is TGTGCCAGCACCCAAGGGACAGGGGGCAGAAATGAAAAACTGTTTTTT.

This clone was observed a handful of times. The DNA for the CDR3 is TGTGCCAGCAGCCGGGGGACCGGAACTAGGTCCTACGAGCAGTACTTC. This gives the protein CASSRGTGTRSYEQYF. V and J are TRBV5-4 and TRBJ2-7, with D possibly TRBD2 on 6 matching bases. Looked up from germline, CDR1 is SGHNT and CDR2 is YYREEE (reference sequence). The CDR3 length is 16 residues. V dropped 4 bases and J dropped 1 base, with 18 bases sitting between them.

This chain connects TRBV3-1 (or the pseudogene TRBV3-2) to TRBJ2-1; a weak D match, TRBD2 (6 bases). The CDR3 has 16 residues. The germline gives CDR1 LGHDT, CDR2 YNNKEL (reference sequence). The V gene lost 1 base and the J gene lost 1 base, with 11 bases spanning the gap. The CDR3 sequence is CASSQGGDHSYNEQFF. The DNA for the CDR3 is TGTGCCAGCAGCCAAGGGGGGGACCATTCCTACAATGAGCAGTTCTTC.

This clone was counted once. This rearrangement joins TRBV18 to TRBJ2-1; 16 bases line up with TRBD2. CDR3 length equals 16 residues. Trimming removed 6 bases from V and 8 bases from J; junction bases left unmatched: 7. Germline loops: CDR1 KGHSH, CDR2 LQKENI. CDR3 in DNA: TGTGCCAGCTCCCAGGGACTAGCGGGGGGGCCCGATGAGCAGTTCTTC. Its protein is CASSQGLAGGPDEQFF.

The V gene is TRBV24-1, the J gene TRBJ2-1; possibly TRBD1 for D (6 bases). CDR3 size: 16 residues. V was cut by 6 bases and J by 0 bases, with 14 bases left in between. Germline CDR1 is KGHDR and CDR2 is SFDVKD. CDR3 amino acids: CATSNSQGSSYNEQFF. The CDR3 nucleotides are TGTGCCACCAGTAACTCACAGGGCTCCTCCTACAATGAGCAGTTCTTC.

The chain recombines TRBV6-6 with TRBJ2-7; perhaps TRBD1 as D (5 bases). The CDR3 is made up of 14 amino acids. Trimming took 5 bases from V and 5 from J, leaving 16 bases between them. Germline CDR1 MNHNY, CDR2 SVGAGI (reference sequence). CDR3: CASSPVTRADEQYF. The CDR3 bases are TGTGCCAGCAGTCCCGTCACCAGGGCCGACGAGCAGTACTTC.

The chain carries TRBV6-5 and TRBJ1-5; the D gene is possibly TRBD1 (5 bases). This CDR3 has 13 amino acids. Germline CDR1 is MNHEY and CDR2 is SVGAGI. V was clipped by 7 bases and J by 7 bases, with 14 bases between them. For the CDR3, the DNA is TGTGCCAGCAAGGAAGGGGTTTTCCAGCCCCAGCATTTT. As protein: CASKEGVFQPQHF.

The rearrangement links TRBV19 to TRBJ1-1; D gene ambiguous. The CDR3 has 20 amino acids. Trimming left V 5 bases short and J 1 base short, with 29 bases between. Germline V gene sequence: CDR1 LNHDA, CDR2 SQIVND (reference sequence). This CDR3 is CASSGSKRTEYAGWNTEAFF. CDR3 DNA sequence: TGTGCCAGTAGTGGGTCGAAAAGAACAGAGTATGCGGGTTGGAACACTGAAGCTTTCTTT. The full variable domain, with the rest looked up from reference TRBV19 and TRBJ1-1, is DGGITQSPKYLFRKEGQNVTLSCEQNLNHDAMYWYRQDPGQGLRLIYYSQIVNDFQKGDIAEGYSVSREKKESFPLTVTSAQKNPTAFYLCASSGSKRTEYAGWNTEAFFGQGTRLTVV.

The V and J genes are TRBV5-5 and TRBJ1-2, with 8 bases fitting TRBD1. The CDR3 is 17 amino acids. Germline CDR1 SGHKS, CDR2 YYEKEE (reference sequence). After removal of 0 bases from V and 5 bases from J, the junction contained 12 bases not matched to a gene. Here the CDR3 DNA reads TGTGCCAGCAGCTTGGGTCGAACAGGGGGGGCCTCTTATGGCTACACCTTC. Its protein is CASSLGRTGGASYGYTF. The full variable domain, its missing parts supplied by reference TRBV5-5 and TRBJ1-2, is DAGVTQSPTHLIKTRGQQVTLRCSPISGHKSVSWYQQVLGQGPQFIFQYYEKEERGRGNFPDRFSARQFPNYSSELNVNALLLGDSALYLCASSLGRTGGASYGYTFGSGTRLTVV.